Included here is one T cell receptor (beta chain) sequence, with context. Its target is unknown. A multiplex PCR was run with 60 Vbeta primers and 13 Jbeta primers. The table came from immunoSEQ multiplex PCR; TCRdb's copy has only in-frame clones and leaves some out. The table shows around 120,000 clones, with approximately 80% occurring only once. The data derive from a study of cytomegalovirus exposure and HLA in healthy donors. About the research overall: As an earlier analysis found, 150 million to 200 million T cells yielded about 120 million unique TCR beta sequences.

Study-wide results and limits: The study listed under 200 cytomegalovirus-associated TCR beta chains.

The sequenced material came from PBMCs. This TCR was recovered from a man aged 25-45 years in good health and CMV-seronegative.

The CDR3 protein is CSVAGTDDQPQHF. CDR3 sequence (DNA): TGCAGCGTTGCTGGGACAGACGATCAGCCCCAGCATTTT. The rearrangement links TRBV29-1 to TRBJ1-5; 7 bases match TRBD1. The trim removed 4 bases at V and 5 bases at J, leaving 5 bases unmatched. Germline V gives CDR1 SQVTM, CDR2 ANQGSEA. This CDR3 spans 13 amino acids.